The 21 T cell receptor beta chains reported below all come from one sample, sequenced in a study of blood T cell repertoires in COVID-19. Profiling relied on immunoSEQ multiplex PCR, and the TCRdb table lists in-frame clones only, not all of them. The table records fewer than 200,000 clones, about 80% of them present only once. The sequenced sample was peripheral blood. The receptors come from a human donor in a cohort sampled during active COVID-19.

This chain joins TRBV25-1 and TRBJ1-2; D gene uncertain. The CDR3 totals 14 residues. Germline CDR1 reads MGHDK; CDR2 reads SYGVNS. Trimming cost V 4 bases and J 4 bases, with 13 bases left between them. CDR3 in DNA: TGTGCCAGCAGTGGTTGGGAGGCTCCCTATGGCTACACCTTC. Translating it yields CASSGWEAPYGYTF.

This rearrangement joins TRBV11-1 to TRBJ1-1, with D possibly being TRBD1 (6 bases). Germline CDR1 is SGHAT and CDR2 is FQDESV (reference sequence). The V end lost 5 bases, the J end lost 7 bases, and 17 bases lay between the germline ends. This CDR3 has 14 amino acids. Here the CDR3 DNA reads TGTGCCAGCAGCCGAACCTACAGGGTCGGTGAAGCTTTCTTT. Translation gives CASSRTYRVGEAFF.

The genes are TRBV2 and TRBJ1-3; tentative D call: TRBD1 (6 bases). This CDR3 has 15 amino acids. The germline V gene has CDR1 SNHLY and CDR2 FYNNEI. Trimming shortened V by 6 bases and J by 0 bases, and 12 bases separated the two germline ends. The CDR3 spells CASSEDSTSGNTIYF. The CDR3 DNA reads TGTGCCAGCAGCGAGGACAGCACCTCTGGAAACACCATATATTTT.

The V gene is TRBV6-4, the J gene TRBJ1-1; 7 bases fit TRBD1. The V and J ends lost 9 bases and 6 bases, in that order; junction bases with no gene match: 10. Germline lookup yields CDR1 MRHNA and CDR2 SNTAGT. This CDR3 has 13 amino acids. CDR3: CASPERGTAEAFF. The CDR3 DNA reads as TGTGCCAGTCCCGAGAGGGGGACAGCTGAAGCTTTCTTT.

V gene TRBV30 combines with J gene TRBJ2-5; no definite D call. Per germline, CDR1 GTSNPN and CDR2 SVGIG (reference sequence). The V and J ends lost 0 bases and 3 bases respectively, with 8 bases between them. The CDR3 runs to 13 residues. The DNA of the CDR3 is TGTGCCTGGAGTGTACTTTTGGAAGAGACCCAGTACTTC. This encodes CAWSVLLEETQYF.

This clone was seen a single time. This chain connects TRBV27 to TRBJ1-3; possibly TRBD1 for D (5 bases). Trimming removed 6 bases at V and 1 base at J, with 13 bases between. Germline CDR1 is MNHEY and CDR2 is SMNVEV (reference sequence). This CDR3 has 15 residues. This CDR3 is CASRGWGISGNTIYF. In DNA, the CDR3 is TGTGCCAGCAGGGGGTGGGGCATATCTGGAAACACCATATATTTT.

The chain joins TRBV10-2 to TRBJ1-4; TRBD1 matches at 7 bases. Trimming removed 6 bases from V and 5 bases from J; junction bases left unmatched: 3. The CDR3 runs to 13 residues. Looked up from germline, CDR1 is WSHSY and CDR2 is SAAADI. CDR3 region: CASSRDRNEKLFF. The CDR3 DNA follows: TGCGCCAGCAGCCGGGACAGAAATGAAAAACTGTTTTTT.

The rearrangement uses TRBV4-1 and TRBJ2-7; D gene uncertain. Trimming shortened V by 4 bases and J by 6 bases, and 7 bases separated the two germline ends. Germline loops: CDR1 MGHRA, CDR2 YSYEKL. This CDR3 has 11 amino acids. The CDR3 loop is CASSLSGEQYF. The CDR3 DNA reads TGCGCCAGCAGCCTCTCCGGCGAGCAGTACTTC.

V gene TRBV5-1 combines with J gene TRBJ1-4; 11 positions agree with TRBD1. This CDR3 region has 15 residues. Trimming took 2 bases from V and 8 from J; bases not matched to a gene: 5. Germline CDR1 SGHRS, CDR2 YFSETQ. The CDR3 sequence: CASSFWTGGGEKLFF. The CDR3 nucleotides are TGCGCCAGCAGCTTCTGGACAGGGGGCGGAGAAAAACTGTTTTTT.

The chain joins TRBV19 to TRBJ2-7; 8 bases fit TRBD1. J lost 4 bases, V lost 5 bases, and 4 bases had no gene match. CDR3 length: 13 residues. Germline V lookup: CDR1 LNHDA, CDR2 SQIVND (reference sequence). This CDR3 is CASSSTGEYEQYF. The CDR3 coding sequence is TGTGCCAGTAGTTCGACAGGGGAATACGAGCAGTACTTC.

The chain carries TRBV18 and TRBJ2-5, with 7 bases fitting TRBD2. Germline CDR1 KGHSH, CDR2 LQKENI. The CDR3 contains 13 residues. V trimming: 4 bases; J trimming: 2 bases; junction bases outside the gene matches: 1. CDR3 in amino acids: CASSRAGQETQYF. In DNA form, the CDR3 reads TGTGCCAGCTCACGAGCGGGGCAAGAGACCCAGTACTTC.

The chain uses TRBV30 and TRBJ1-2; no firm D call. Per germline, CDR1 GTSNPN and CDR2 SVGIG (reference sequence). V was cut by 2 bases and J by 4 bases, with 11 bases left in between. There are 13 residues in the CDR3. The CDR3 loop reads CAWSYEGGYGYTF. The CDR3 DNA sequence: TGTGCCTGGAGTTATGAGGGTGGCTATGGCTACACCTTC.

The gene calls are TRBV18 and TRBJ2-7, with a tentative D call TRBD2 (6 bases). Trimming left V 3 bases short and J 3 bases short, with 18 bases between. The germline V gene has CDR1 KGHSH and CDR2 LQKENI. The CDR3 loop spans 16 amino acids. The DNA for the CDR3 is TGTGCCAGCTCACCTTCTTCTCCAGCGGGTGGCTACGAGCAGTACTTC. Amino acids: CASSPSSPAGGYEQYF. Full variable domain (rest looked up from reference TRBV18 and TRBJ2-7): NAGVMQNPRHLVRRRGQEARLRCSPMKGHSHVYWYRQLPEEGLKFMVYLQKENIIDESGMPKERFSAEFPKEGPSILRIQQVVRGDSAAYFCASSPSSPAGGYEQYFGPGTRLTVT.

The CDR3, as DNA: TGTGCCACCCCGCGGGGACGGGAGACAGATACGCAGTATTTT. This sequence encodes CATPRGRETDTQYF. The chain has TRBV21-1 and TRBJ2-3; TRBD2, the table's D call, lacks a check against the DNA. TRBV21-1 is a pseudogene segment. This CDR3 region has 14 residues.

V usage is TRBV7-6 and J usage is TRBJ2-7; 9 bases align to TRBD1. The V and J ends lost 2 bases and 3 bases, in that order; junction bases with no gene match: 8. This CDR3 comprises 16 residues. Germline CDR1 SGHVS, CDR2 FNYEAQ. In DNA, the CDR3 is TGTGCCAGCAGCTTAACTATCAGGGACAGGGACTACGAGCAGTACTTC. Encoded protein: CASSLTIRDRDYEQYF.

The rearrangement links TRBV27 to TRBJ2-1, with TRBD1 matching over 7 bases. The CDR3 totals 14 residues. V was pared by 3 bases and J by 5 bases, with 4 bases of the junction left unmatched. Germline V lookup: CDR1 MNHEY, CDR2 SMNVEV (reference sequence). CDR3 in DNA: TGTGCCAGCAGTTTTGGGACAGCTGACAATGAGCAGTTCTTC. Residues: CASSFGTADNEQFF.

The V gene is TRBV7-8, the J gene TRBJ1-2; 8 positions agree with TRBD1. V trimming: 5 bases; J trimming: 2 bases; junction bases outside the gene matches: 10. This CDR3 has 16 residues. Germline V lookup: CDR1 SGHVS, CDR2 FQNEAQ. The CDR3 sequence: CASSPRTGIGNYGYTF. In DNA, the CDR3 is TGTGCCAGCAGCCCACGGACAGGGATAGGGAACTATGGCTACACCTTC.

This clone was observed once. This sequence joins TRBV3-1 (or the pseudogene TRBV3-2) and TRBJ2-2; TRBD1 aligns across 9 bases. Germline lookup yields CDR1 LGHDT and CDR2 YNNKEL (reference sequence). Trimming at V came to 4 bases and at J to 5 bases, leaving 14 bases not matched to a gene. There are 18 residues in the CDR3. The CDR3 spells CASSPLPVGTGLTGELFF. In nucleotides, the CDR3 is TGTGCCAGCAGCCCCCTTCCCGTCGGGACAGGGCTAACCGGGGAGCTGTTTTTT.

The CDR3 loop is CASSHLPGQASSYEQYF. Written as DNA, the CDR3 is TGTGCCAGTAGTCATCTTCCGGGACAGGCGAGCTCCTACGAGCAGTACTTC. V and J are TRBV19 and TRBJ2-7; 8 bases align to TRBD1. J gave up 0 bases and V 5 bases, and 12 bases lay outside the gene matches. This CDR3 contains 17 residues. Per germline, CDR1 LNHDA and CDR2 SQIVND (reference sequence).

The V call is TRBV7-6, the J call TRBJ2-1; TRBD1 matches at 9 bases. The CDR3 has 16 residues. Germline CDR1 and CDR2: SGHVS and FNYEAQ. J was trimmed by 3 bases and V by 5 bases; bases with no gene match: 8. The CDR3 here is CASSRTRDRVYNEQFF. CDR3 nucleotides: TGTGCCAGCAGCCGCACCCGGGACAGGGTCTACAATGAGCAGTTCTTC.

This CDR3 is CAWSPGESTEAFF. The CDR3 DNA reads as TGTGCCTGGAGCCCGGGGGAATCCACTGAAGCTTTCTTT. J is TRBJ1-1 and V is TRBV30, with a weak D call TRBD1 (5 bases). This CDR3 is 13 amino acids long. V lost 3 bases and J 4 bases, leaving 12 bases between the germline ends. The germline V gene has CDR1 GTSNPN and CDR2 SVGIG (reference sequence).